These 18 T cell receptor beta chains came from one sample sequenced in a study of OX40 agonist ivuxolimab in advanced cancers. TCRdb's table, derived via immunoSEQ multiplex PCR, lists solely in-frame clones and lacks some. Among tens of thousands of clones, around 86% were seen once, and the ten largest hold 5.5% to 7%. Source: CD4+ or CD8+ T cells sorted from blood, taken in a trial of the OX40 agonist ivuxolimab. The receptors originated from an adult with an advanced solid tumor such as melanoma, head and neck, liver or kidney cancer.

J is TRBJ1-2 and V is TRBV5-1; 7 nucleotides align to TRBD1. Trimming removed 4 bases from V and 1 base from J; junction bases left unmatched: 4. Germline values: CDR1 SGHRS, CDR2 YFSETQ. The CDR3 has 14 amino acids. This chain's CDR3 is CASSVDRSNYGYTF. CDR3 DNA: TGCGCCAGCAGCGTGGACAGGAGTAACTATGGCTACACCTTC. The complete variable domain, with remaining parts taken from reference TRBV5-1 and TRBJ1-2, reads KAGVTQTPRYLIKTRGQQVTLSCSPISGHRSVSWYQQTPGQGLQFLFEYFSETQRNKGNFPGRFSGRQFSNSRSEMNVSTLELGDSALYLCASSVDRSNYGYTFGSGTRLTVV.

This clone was seen a handful of times. The genes are TRBV6-5 and TRBJ1-2, with D unresolved. Between the trimmed V and J ends, which lost 0 bases and 4 bases, there was a span of 9 bases. Per germline, CDR1 MNHEY and CDR2 SVGAGI. The CDR3 runs to 14 residues. CDR3 coding DNA: TGTGCCAGCAGTTACTCGGAGGGTGGCTATGGCTACACCTTC. The encoded protein is CASSYSEGGYGYTF.

A note on this clone: An end of the junction does not agree with germline; a read error may underlie this. The genes are TRBV4-2 and TRBJ1-1, with unresolved D. Germline assignment: CDR1 LGHNA and CDR2 YNFKEQ. The CDR3 contains 11 residues. The CDR3 loop reads CASSQGLVWAF. Written as DNA, the CDR3 is TGTGCCAGCAGCCAAGGCCTCGTTTGGGCATTT.

V gene TRBV5-6 combines with J gene TRBJ2-1; TRBD1 might be the D (5 bases). This CDR3 contains 14 residues. Trimming removed 3 bases from V and 2 bases from J, with 9 bases in between. Per the germline V gene, CDR1 is SGHDT and CDR2 is YYEEEE. The CDR3 region is CASSSSGTYNEQFF. For the CDR3, the DNA is TGTGCCAGCAGCTCTTCAGGGACCTACAATGAGCAGTTCTTC.

This clone showed up just once. The CDR3 DNA is TGCGCCAGCAGCCCACGGGACAGTCCTAACACTGAAGCTTTCTTT. It specifies CASSPRDSPNTEAFF. The rearrangement links TRBV4-1 to TRBJ1-1; 7 nucleotides align to TRBD1. Germline V gene data show CDR1 as MGHRA and CDR2 as YSYEKL. The CDR3 has 15 residues. Trimming at V came to 4 bases and at J to 2 bases, leaving 7 bases not matched to a gene.

The chain recombines TRBV7-3 with TRBJ2-7; 10 bases fit TRBD2. The CDR3 is made up of 15 amino acids. Germline trimming cut 5 bases from V and 7 bases from J; bases unmatched to any gene: 11. The germline gives CDR1 SGHTA, CDR2 FQGTGA. The CDR3 coding sequence is TGTGCCAGCAGCCCGCTGTCGGTAGCGGGAGGTGAGCAGTACTTC. This gives the protein CASSPLSVAGGEQYF.

This chain uses TRBV27 with TRBJ2-4, with 7 bases that match TRBD1. Germline V gene data show CDR1 as MNHEY and CDR2 as SMNVEV (reference sequence). V was clipped by 4 bases and J by 8 bases; unmatched bases: 8. The CDR3 is 14 amino acids. CDR3 bases: TGTGCCAGCAGTTCCAAGGACAGGCGGGACATTCAGTACTTC. This encodes CASSSKDRRDIQYF.

The chain couples TRBV5-1 to TRBJ2-5; 9 bases are a match to TRBD1. J lost 5 bases, V lost 0 bases, and 5 bases had no gene match. CDR3 length: 15 residues. CDR1 and CDR2 from the germline V gene are SGHRS and YFSETQ. The CDR3 loop reads CASSLEGTGLETQYF. In DNA, the CDR3 is TGCGCCAGCAGCTTGGAAGGGACAGGGCTGGAGACCCAGTACTTC.

This clone was seen a few times. This rearrangement joins TRBV28 to TRBJ2-1; 9 bases are a match to TRBD2. Germline lookup yields CDR1 MDHEN and CDR2 SYDVKM. The V gene end was trimmed by 6 bases and the J gene end by 8 bases; junction bases not matched to a gene: 14. CDR3 length: 16 residues. CDR3 amino acids: CASSVLAGPSWDEQFF. The CDR3 DNA reads TGTGCCAGCAGCGTACTAGCGGGCCCCAGCTGGGATGAGCAGTTCTTC.

The chain carries TRBV19 and TRBJ2-1, with TRBD1 matching over 11 bases. This CDR3 has 15 residues. Germline CDR1 is LNHDA and CDR2 is SQIVND (reference sequence). The ends lost 6 bases at V and 5 bases at J; junction bases unmatched: 6. The CDR3 sequence is CASRVGTGGDNEQFF. Here the CDR3 DNA reads TGTGCCAGTAGGGTAGGGACAGGGGGAGACAATGAGCAGTTCTTC.

This rearrangement joins TRBV27 to TRBJ1-2; no definite D call. Trimming took 3 bases from V and 7 from J, leaving 12 bases between them. The V gene's germline CDR1 is MNHEY and CDR2 SMNVEV (reference sequence). The CDR3 is 13 amino acids. The CDR3 coding sequence is TGTGCCAGCAGTTTTGAGGGATCTTCTGGCTACACCTTC. This sequence encodes CASSFEGSSGYTF.

This rearrangement joins TRBV5-4 to TRBJ2-1; D is ambiguous. The ends were cut back, 6 bases at V and 0 bases at J, with 13 bases in the middle. This CDR3 has 15 amino acids. The germline V gene encodes CDR1 SGHNT and CDR2 YYREEE (reference sequence). CDR3 coding DNA: TGTGCCAGCACCCAAGACCTTAGCTCCTACAATGAGCAGTTCTTC. This encodes CASTQDLSSYNEQFF.

The V call is TRBV5-4, the J call TRBJ2-2; tentatively, D is TRBD2 (6 bases). The V gene's germline CDR1 is SGHNT and CDR2 YYREEE (reference sequence). CDR3 length equals 13 residues. The germline V and J ends were trimmed by 2 bases and 6 bases, with 8 bases remaining between them. CDR3 region: CASSFSGAGELFF. CDR3 DNA sequence: TGTGCCAGCAGCTTTAGCGGAGCCGGGGAGCTGTTTTTT.

In its sample, this clone is medium-sized. The rearrangement joins TRBV10-2 to TRBJ1-5, with D tentatively TRBD1 (6 bases). Trimming pared 2 bases from V and 1 base from J, leaving 9 bases between. This CDR3 has 15 residues. The germline gives CDR1 WSHSY, CDR2 SAAADI. The CDR3 DNA is TGCGCCAGCAGTGAGATGGGGGCAAGCAATCAGCCCCAGCATTTT. This gives the protein CASSEMGASNQPQHF.

The chain couples TRBV5-1 to TRBJ1-1; D is unclear. The CDR3 has 14 amino acids. Trimming left V 4 bases short and J 5 bases short, with 15 bases between. Germline V CDR1 and CDR2: SGHRS, YFSETQ. The CDR3 DNA sequence: TGCGCCAGCAGCATCCGAGGTTCTGGTACTGAAGCTTTCTTT. Translating gives CASSIRGSGTEAFF.

V and J are TRBV5-4 and TRBJ2-7; TRBD2 might be the D (6 bases). The CDR3 runs 13 residues. Trimming took off 2 bases at V and 3 bases at J, with 9 bases between the two ends. CDR1 SGHNT and CDR2 YYREEE come from the germline V gene (reference sequence). CDR3 residues: CASSFQGLYEQYV. The CDR3 DNA reads TGTGCCAGCAGCTTTCAGGGACTCTACGAGCAGTACGTC.

This clone has only a few counts. CDR3 sequence (DNA): TGTGCCAGCAGCCCCCGAGTGGGGGGACTAGCGGGAAGCACAGATACGCAGTATTTT. It specifies CASSPRVGGLAGSTDTQYF. The genes are TRBV27 and TRBJ2-3, with TRBD2 matching over 13 bases. The V gene's germline CDR1 is MNHEY and CDR2 SMNVEV (reference sequence). The CDR3 extends over 19 amino acids. Losses at the gene ends were 6 bases for V and 0 bases for J; bases not matched to a gene: 12.

The CDR3 DNA is TGTGCCAGCAGCACCGAAGCTTTCTTT. Translation gives CASSTEAFF. The V and J genes are TRBV7-9 and TRBJ1-1; D remains ambiguous. The CDR3 length is 9 residues. Trimming removed 5 bases at V and 8 bases at J, with 3 bases between. CDR1 is SEHNR, CDR2 FQNEAQ, per germline (reference sequence).